Each of the 16 T cell receptor beta chains below was sequenced from the same sample in a study of shared clonotypes between healthy human individuals. The repertoire was sequenced with immunoSEQ multiplex PCR; TCRdb's copy has only in-frame clones and lacks some. The sample consists of about 490,000 clones, roughly four fifths of them appearing once. The sample consisted of PBMCs. The source is a woman in her thirties or forties in good health. Some clones in this sample may be carry-over from other donors' samples.

V usage is TRBV6-1 and J usage is TRBJ1-5; D perhaps matches TRBD1 (6 bases). Germline V CDR1 and CDR2: MNHNS, SASEGT. This CDR3 region has 14 residues. Between the trimmed V and J ends, which lost 6 bases and 2 bases, there was a span of 11 bases. CDR3 protein: CASRQGWGNQPQHF. As DNA, the CDR3 is TGTGCCAGCAGACAGGGTTGGGGCAATCAGCCCCAGCATTTT.

The chain uses TRBV7-2 and TRBJ2-7; TRBD2 aligns across 9 bases. Germline V lookup: CDR1 SGHTA, CDR2 FQGNSA. This CDR3 is 17 amino acids long. Germline trimming cut 5 bases from V and 2 bases from J; bases unmatched to any gene: 13. The CDR3 reads CASSPLGGAGGAYEQYF. CDR3 sequence (DNA): TGTGCCAGCAGCCCCCTTGGGGGGGCGGGAGGGGCCTACGAGCAGTACTTC.

The chain is built from TRBV11-1 and TRBJ2-1; no clear D. The germline V and J ends were trimmed by 5 bases and 7 bases, with 12 bases remaining between them. CDR3 length: 13 residues. Germline-derived CDR1 and CDR2 are SGHAT and FQDESV (reference sequence). The CDR3 bases are TGTGCCAGCAGCGTCGCTTCCCGGAATGAGCAGTTCTTC. As protein: CASSVASRNEQFF.

In this sample, this clone turned up a few times. The V and J genes are TRBV6-5 and TRBJ1-2; D gene ambiguous. V was trimmed by 1 base and J by 4 bases, leaving 7 bases between them. Germline CDR1 MNHEY, CDR2 SVGAGI. This CDR3 has 13 amino acids. The CDR3 coding sequence is TGTGCCAGCAGTTACTATGCGGGCTATGGCTACACCTTC. This sequence encodes CASSYYAGYGYTF.

This clone was seen just once. The chain joins TRBV27 to TRBJ2-7, with 9 nucleotides matching TRBD1. The CDR3 spans 19 residues. The V gene end was trimmed by 5 bases and the J gene end by 4 bases; junction bases not matched to a gene: 21. Germline V gene sequence: CDR1 MNHEY, CDR2 SMNVEV (reference sequence). CDR3 sequence: CASSPRDREAGGRSYEQYF. CDR3 coding DNA: TGTGCCAGCAGTCCCCGGGACAGGGAGGCTGGCGGGAGAAGTTACGAGCAGTACTTC.

The chain is built from TRBV5-5 and TRBJ2-7; 7 nucleotides line up with TRBD2. After removal of 7 bases from V and 3 bases from J, the junction contained 10 bases not matched to a gene. The V gene's germline CDR1 is SGHKS and CDR2 YYEKEE (reference sequence). The CDR3 is made up of 14 amino acids. CDR3 nucleotides: TGTGCCAGCCTCAGAGAGACTAGCAGCTACGAGCAGTACTTC. Protein product: CASLRETSSYEQYF.

About this clone: Since no conserved phenylalanine or tryptophan closes the CDR3, a read error is the likely cause. The DNA for the CDR3 is TGCGCCAGCAGCCAACTAGTGGGGTACGGGCAGTACCTC. Protein sequence: CASSQLVGYGQYL. The chain employs TRBV4-1 and TRBJ2-7; D is undetermined. The CDR3 has 13 residues. Germline V CDR1 and CDR2: MGHRA, YSYEKL.

V gene TRBV30 combines with J gene TRBJ1-1, with a tentative D call TRBD1 (6 bases). CDR3 length equals 15 residues. The V end was cut by 1 base, the J end by 5 bases, with 17 bases between. CDR1 GTSNPN and CDR2 SVGIG come from the germline V gene (reference sequence). The CDR3 DNA follows: TGTGCCTGGAGTGACAGGCGGGGGGCAGGTACTGAAGCTTTCTTT. Translating it yields CAWSDRRGAGTEAFF. The full variable domain, its missing parts supplied by reference TRBV30 and TRBJ1-1, is SQTIHQWPATLVQPVGSPLSLECTVEGTSNPNLYWYRQAAGRGLQLLFYSVGIGQISSEVPQNLSASRPQDRQFILSSKKLLLSDSGFYLCAWSDRRGAGTEAFFGQGTRLTVV.

This chain links TRBV27 with TRBJ2-7; TRBD2 aligns across 9 bases. This CDR3 is 15 amino acids long. J was trimmed by 0 bases and V by 6 bases; bases with no gene match: 6. The V gene's germline CDR1 is MNHEY and CDR2 SMNVEV (reference sequence). CDR3 in DNA: TGTGCCAGCAGCCTGACTAGCGGCCCCTCCTACGAGCAGTACTTC. Protein: CASSLTSGPSYEQYF.

Comments on this clone: A much larger clone differs by one base, so this may be a read error. The chain has TRBV10-2 and TRBJ2-7; D not resolved. Germline V CDR1 and CDR2: WSHSY, SAAADI. V was shortened by 8 bases and J by 2 bases, with 16 bases between the two germline ends. This CDR3 is built from 14 residues. This CDR3 is CASCRLASPYEQYF. CDR3 DNA: TGCGCCAGCTGCAGACTGGCCAGCCCCTACGAGCAGTACTTC.

V and J are TRBV30 and TRBJ1-3, with D unresolved. This CDR3 contains 13 residues. The V gene lost 1 base and the J gene lost 4 bases, with 8 bases spanning the gap. Germline CDR1 is GTSNPN and CDR2 is SVGIG (reference sequence). In DNA form, the CDR3 reads TGTGCCTGGAGTGCCCGGGGAGGAAACACCATATATTTT. Its protein product is CAWSARGGNTIYF. The whole variable domain, remainder taken from reference TRBV30 and TRBJ1-3, is SQTIHQWPATLVQPVGSPLSLECTVEGTSNPNLYWYRQAAGRGLQLLFYSVGIGQISSEVPQNLSASRPQDRQFILSSKKLLLSDSGFYLCAWSARGGNTIYFGEGSWLTVV.

The table lists this clone with a few counts. The gene calls are TRBV15 and TRBJ2-1; tentatively, D is TRBD2 (6 bases). Germline CDR1 is LNHNV and CDR2 is YYDKDF (reference sequence). This CDR3 has 16 amino acids. Trimming pared 1 base from V and 4 bases from J, leaving 14 bases between. The CDR3 DNA reads as TGTGCCACCAGCAGAGGGGGCGTCGCGGGGTACAATGAGCAGTTCTTC. This codes for CATSRGGVAGYNEQFF. Full variable domain (remainder filled in from reference TRBV15 and TRBJ2-1): DAMVIQNPRYQVTQFGKPVTLSCSQTLNHNVMYWYQQKSSQAPKLLFHYYDKDFNNEADTPDNFQSRRPNTSFCFLDIRSPGLGDTAMYLCATSRGGVAGYNEQFFGPGTRLTVL.

This clone was counted once. This chain connects TRBV11-1 to TRBJ2-1, with D tentatively TRBD1 or TRBD2 (5 bases each). Germline V gene sequence: CDR1 SGHAT, CDR2 FQDESV (reference sequence). Trimming cost V 5 bases and J 2 bases, with 19 bases left between them. This CDR3 has 17 amino acids. CDR3 sequence (DNA): TGTGCCAGCAGCGGTTACCTAGGGAGAGGGGCCTACAATGAGCAGTTCTTC. Translating gives CASSGYLGRGAYNEQFF.

This chain connects TRBV6-5 to TRBJ2-1; 7 bases are a match to TRBD1. V was clipped by 5 bases and J by 7 bases; unmatched bases: 5. This CDR3 contains 13 residues. Germline V gene lookup returns CDR1 MNHEY and CDR2 SVGAGI. CDR3 loop: CASSNLGQNEQFF. As DNA, the CDR3 is TGTGCCAGCAGTAACTTGGGACAGAATGAGCAGTTCTTC.

The chain is built from TRBV7-9 and TRBJ1-4; D may be TRBD1 (6 bases). CDR3 length: 14 amino acids. V lost 2 bases and J lost 8, with 12 bases in between. The germline gives CDR1 SEHNR, CDR2 FQNEAQ (reference sequence). The CDR3 spells CASSLYRDQEKLFF. CDR3 nucleotide sequence: TGTGCCAGCAGCTTATACAGGGATCAGGAAAAACTGTTTTTT. Using reference TRBV7-9 and TRBJ1-4 for the parts outside the CDR3, the full variable domain is DTGVSQNPRHKITKRGQNVTFRCDPISEHNRLYWYRQTLGQGPEFLTYFQNEAQLEKSRLLSDRFSAERPKGSFSTLEIQRTEQGDSAMYLCASSLYRDQEKLFFGSGTQLSVL.

The chain is built from TRBV30 and TRBJ2-3; unclear D gene. In germline, CDR1 is GTSNPN, CDR2 SVGIG (reference sequence). The length of the CDR3 is 13 residues. Between the trimmed V and J ends, which lost 5 bases and 0 bases, there was a span of 9 bases. This chain's CDR3 is CAWGQVSTDTQYF. CDR3 bases: TGTGCCTGGGGCCAGGTCAGCACAGATACGCAGTATTTT.